Listed below are T cell receptor beta chains from one sample, sequenced in a study of beta chain features in type 1 diabetes. Using immunoSEQ multiplex PCR, the repertoire was profiled, and TCRdb retains in-frame clones only, with some absent. The table records 200,000 to 250,000 clones, more than 65% of them present only once. The source material was naive CD4+ T cells from blood. The source of these receptors is a man younger than 45 in good health. Both conserved end residues are part of each CDR3. Fields, in order: clone size, J gene, V gene, D gene, CDR3 protein, CDR3 DNA. A D gene is named only where the DNA matches it firmly. Clone size is stated in some rows and not others, as once, few, many or a class when expanded.

clone size: few; J gene: TRBJ2-4; V gene: TRBV25-1; D gene: -; CDR3 protein: CASSVHTGAKNIQYF; CDR3 DNA: TGTGCCAGCAGTGTACACACAGGGGCCAAAAACATTCAGTACTTC
clone size: -; J gene: TRBJ2-5; V gene: TRBV7-6; D gene: -; CDR3 protein: CASSSPHRDAQETQYF; CDR3 DNA: TGTGCCAGCAGCTCCCCCCACCGAGATGCGCAAGAGACCCAGTACTTC
clone size: few; J gene: TRBJ2-1; V gene: TRBV28; D gene: TRBD1; CDR3 protein: CASSPQGRNEQFF; CDR3 DNA: TGTGCCAGCAGCCCACAGGGGCGGAATGAGCAGTTCTTC
clone size: few; J gene: TRBJ2-5; V gene: TRBV7-2; D gene: TRBD2; CDR3 protein: CASSFSGGGETQYF; CDR3 DNA: TGTGCCAGCAGCTTTAGCGGGGGAGGAGAGACCCAGTACTTC
clone size: -; J gene: TRBJ2-2; V gene: TRBV29-1; D gene: -; CDR3 protein: CSVAETPNTGELFF; CDR3 DNA: TGCAGCGTTGCCGAGACTCCCAACACCGGGGAGCTGTTTTTT
clone size: -; J gene: TRBJ2-7; V gene: TRBV11-2; D gene: -; CDR3 protein: CASSSPRGYEQYF; CDR3 DNA: TGTGCCAGCAGCTCTCCCCGGGGGTACGAGCAGTACTTC
clone size: -; J gene: TRBJ1-5; V gene: TRBV7-9; D gene: TRBD1; CDR3 protein: CASSLDGRGNQPQHF; CDR3 DNA: TGTGCCAGCAGCTTAGATGGCAGGGGGAATCAGCCCCAGCATTTT
clone size: -; J gene: TRBJ2-7; V gene: TRBV6-5; D gene: -; CDR3 protein: CASSYRDSYEQYF; CDR3 DNA: TGTGCCAGCAGTTACAGGGACTCCTACGAGCAGTACTTC
clone size: -; J gene: TRBJ2-3; V gene: TRBV30; D gene: TRBD1; CDR3 protein: CAWKRTGGTDTQYF; CDR3 DNA: TGTGCCTGGAAGCGGACAGGTGGGACAGATACGCAGTATTTT
clone size: -; J gene: TRBJ2-1; V gene: TRBV7-2; D gene: TRBD2; CDR3 protein: CASSLAITSGGYNEQFF; CDR3 DNA: TGTGCCAGCAGCTTAGCGATCACTAGCGGGGGATACAATGAGCAGTTCTTC
clone size: -; J gene: TRBJ1-5; V gene: TRBV15; D gene: -; CDR3 protein: CATSRDYRSNQPQHF; CDR3 DNA: TGTGCCACCAGCAGAGATTACCGTAGCAATCAGCCCCAGCATTTT
clone size: once; J gene: TRBJ2-3; V gene: TRBV19; D gene: TRBD2; CDR3 protein: CASKTSGGRLATQYF; CDR3 DNA: TGTGCCAGTAAAACTAGCGGGGGCCGCCTCGCTACGCAGTATTTT
clone size: -; J gene: TRBJ2-5; V gene: TRBV10-3; D gene: TRBD1; CDR3 protein: CAISDGTGVSETQYF; CDR3 DNA: TGTGCCATCAGTGATGGGACAGGGGTATCAGAGACCCAGTACTTC
clone size: -; J gene: TRBJ2-7; V gene: TRBV20-1; D gene: -; CDR3 protein: CSARDAYEQYF; CDR3 DNA: TGCAGTGCTAGAGATGCTTACGAGCAGTACTTC
clone size: -; J gene: TRBJ2-6; V gene: TRBV7-8; D gene: -; CDR3 protein: CASTTTRALFPSGANVLTF; CDR3 DNA: TGTGCCAGCACCACCACCAGGGCGCTATTTCCTTCTGGGGCCAACGTCCTGACTTTC
clone size: -; J gene: TRBJ2-3; V gene: TRBV18; D gene: -; CDR3 protein: CASSPPTGTDTQYF; CDR3 DNA: TGTGCCAGCTCACCACCCACAGGGACAGATACGCAGTATTTT
clone size: -; J gene: TRBJ1-2; V gene: TRBV7-2; D gene: -; CDR3 protein: CASSLAGLYGYTF; CDR3 DNA: TGTGCCAGCAGCTTAGCAGGGCTCTATGGCTACACCTTC
clone size: -; J gene: TRBJ2-1; V gene: TRBV29-1; D gene: TRBD2; CDR3 protein: CSVAGTSGEYEQFF; CDR3 DNA: TGCAGCGTGGCCGGGACTAGCGGAGAGTATGAGCAGTTCTTC
clone size: -; J gene: TRBJ1-1; V gene: TRBV29-1; D gene: -; CDR3 protein: CSVDAAAVVGSNTEAFF; CDR3 DNA: TGCAGCGTTGATGCGGCAGCGGTTGTCGGATCGAACACTGAAGCTTTCTTT
clone size: once; J gene: TRBJ1-6; V gene: TRBV2; D gene: -; CDR3 protein: CASSEAAPAGNSPLHF; CDR3 DNA: TGTGCCAGCAGTGAAGCGGCACCCGCGGGTAATTCACCCCTCCACTTT
clone size: -; J gene: TRBJ2-7; V gene: TRBV29-1; D gene: -; CDR3 protein: CSAKTGTTSYEQYF; CDR3 DNA: TGCAGCGCAAAAACCGGGACAACCTCCTACGAGCAGTACTTC
clone size: -; J gene: TRBJ2-1; V gene: TRBV5-1; D gene: -; CDR3 protein: CASNRDTYNEQFF; CDR3 DNA: TGCGCCAGTAACAGGGACACCTACAATGAGCAGTTCTTC
clone size: -; J gene: TRBJ2-7; V gene: TRBV29-1; D gene: -; CDR3 protein: CSYSGTGEQYF; CDR3 DNA: TGCAGCTACAGTGGGACGGGGGAGCAGTACTTC
clone size: -; J gene: TRBJ2-1; V gene: TRBV18; D gene: TRBD1; CDR3 protein: CASSPIQGSIGNEQFF; CDR3 DNA: TGTGCCAGCTCACCGATACAGGGGTCCATCGGCAATGAGCAGTTCTTC
clone size: -; J gene: TRBJ1-5; V gene: TRBV30; D gene: TRBD1; CDR3 protein: CAWSGSTGGLSNQPQHF; CDR3 DNA: TGTGCCTGGAGCGGTTCGACAGGGGGCCTGAGCAATCAGCCCCAGCATTTT
clone size: -; J gene: TRBJ2-1; V gene: TRBV29-1; D gene: -; CDR3 protein: CSVLEGHYNEQFF; CDR3 DNA: TGCAGCGTTTTGGAAGGGCATTACAATGAGCAGTTCTTC
clone size: -; J gene: TRBJ2-2; V gene: TRBV7-9; D gene: -; CDR3 protein: CASRPRPGLNTGELFF; CDR3 DNA: TGTGCCAGCAGACCTCGACCGGGGCTGAACACCGGGGAGCTGTTTTTT
clone size: few; J gene: TRBJ2-5; V gene: TRBV30; D gene: -; CDR3 protein: CAWSNGLGETQYF; CDR3 DNA: TGTGCCTGGAGCAACGGGCTGGGGGAGACCCAGTACTTC
clone size: few; J gene: TRBJ1-1; V gene: TRBV18; D gene: -; CDR3 protein: CASSLNLNTEAFF; CDR3 DNA: TGTGCCAGCTCACTAAATCTGAACACTGAAGCTTTCTTT
clone size: few; J gene: TRBJ2-2; V gene: TRBV29-1; D gene: -; CDR3 protein: CSADKNTGELFF; CDR3 DNA: TGCAGCGCCGACAAGAACACCGGGGAGCTGTTTTTT
clone size: -; J gene: TRBJ2-4; V gene: TRBV6-5; D gene: TRBD2; CDR3 protein: CASSPGLAENIQYF; CDR3 DNA: TGTGCCAGCAGCCCGGGACTAGCGGAAAACATTCAGTACTTC
clone size: -; J gene: TRBJ1-1; V gene: TRBV5-4; D gene: -; CDR3 protein: CASSLDIDRMNTEAFF; CDR3 DNA: TGTGCCAGCAGCTTGGATATAGACAGGATGAACACTGAAGCTTTCTTT
clone size: once; J gene: TRBJ2-7; V gene: TRBV27; D gene: -; CDR3 protein: CASIGQTYEQYF; CDR3 DNA: TGTGCCAGCATCGGGCAGACCTACGAGCAGTACTTC
clone size: -; J gene: TRBJ2-5; V gene: TRBV15; D gene: TRBD2; CDR3 protein: CATSRDMGGKRETQYF; CDR3 DNA: TGTGCCACCAGCAGAGATATGGGAGGGAAGAGAGAGACCCAGTACTTC
clone size: -; J gene: TRBJ2-7; V gene: TRBV30; D gene: -; CDR3 protein: CAWSAGSYEQYF; CDR3 DNA: TGTGCCTGGAGTGCCGGCTCCTACGAGCAGTACTTC
clone size: few; J gene: TRBJ1-1; V gene: TRBV7-2; D gene: -; CDR3 protein: CASRWEAEAFF; CDR3 DNA: TGTGCCAGCAGGTGGGAGGCCGAAGCTTTCTTT